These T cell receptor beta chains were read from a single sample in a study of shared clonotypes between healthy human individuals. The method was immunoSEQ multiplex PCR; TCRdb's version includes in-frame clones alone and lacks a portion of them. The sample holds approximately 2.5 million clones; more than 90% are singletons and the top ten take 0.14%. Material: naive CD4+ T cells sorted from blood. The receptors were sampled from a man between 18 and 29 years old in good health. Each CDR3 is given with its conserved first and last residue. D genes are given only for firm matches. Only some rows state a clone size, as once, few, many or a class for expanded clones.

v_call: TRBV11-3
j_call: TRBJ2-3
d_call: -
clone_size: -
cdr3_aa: CASSRSTDTQYF

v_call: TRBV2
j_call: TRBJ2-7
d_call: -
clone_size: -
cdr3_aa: CASRGPAVPNPYEQYF

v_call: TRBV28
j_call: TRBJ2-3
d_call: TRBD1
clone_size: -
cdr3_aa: CASSISGTVTDTQYF

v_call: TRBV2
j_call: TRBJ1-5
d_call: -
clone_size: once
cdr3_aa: CASSDWSPSNQPQHF

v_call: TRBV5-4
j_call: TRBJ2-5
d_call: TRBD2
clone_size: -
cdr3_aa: CASSFVLAGEKTQYF

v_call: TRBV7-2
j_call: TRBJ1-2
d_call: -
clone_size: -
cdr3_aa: CASSLDRAGYGYTF

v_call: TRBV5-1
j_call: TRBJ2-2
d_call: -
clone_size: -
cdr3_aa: CASSLTVPNTGELFF

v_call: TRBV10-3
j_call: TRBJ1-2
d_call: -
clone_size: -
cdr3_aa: CAISEVSYGYTF

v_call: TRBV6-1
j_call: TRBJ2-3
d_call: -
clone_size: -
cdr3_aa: CASSEAIGFTDTQYF

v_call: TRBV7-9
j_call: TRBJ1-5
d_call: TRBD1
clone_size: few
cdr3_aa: CASSSQGTYQPQHF

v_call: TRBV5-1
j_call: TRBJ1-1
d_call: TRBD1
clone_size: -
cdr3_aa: CASSSSGQSYLTEAFF

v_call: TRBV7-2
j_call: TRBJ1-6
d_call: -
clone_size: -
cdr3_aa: CASSNPGDSPLHF

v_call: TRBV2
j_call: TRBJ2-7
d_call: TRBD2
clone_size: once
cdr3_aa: CAGGRDQYEQYF

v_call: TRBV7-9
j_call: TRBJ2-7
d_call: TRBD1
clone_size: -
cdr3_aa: CASSPDRGSYEQYF

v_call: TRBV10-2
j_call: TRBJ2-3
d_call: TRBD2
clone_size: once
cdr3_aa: CASRLAGITDTQYF

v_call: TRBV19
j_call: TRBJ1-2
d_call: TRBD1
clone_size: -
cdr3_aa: CASSPMGQEAYYGYTF